These 21 T cell receptor beta chains share one sample of origin, sequenced in a study of spatial heterogeneity in lung cancer. Stated time point: sample taken at primary tumor resection. Whole RNA from tumor, nontumor lung or frozen PBMC was sequenced unsorted. TCRdb reprocessed the 5' RACE reads with MiXCR, giving one entry per CDR3 protein. The repertoire consists of 40,000 to 50,000 distinct CDR3 sequences, with roughly an eighth occurring once and the leading ten covering 50% to 70%. The sample in question was PBMCs, obtained at surgery. These receptors were obtained from a male donor with early-stage non-small cell lung cancer.

This clonotype was seen ten or more times. The V and J genes are TRBV3-1 and TRBJ2-1, with D possibly TRBD2 on 6 matching bases. CDR3 size: 15 residues. V was trimmed by 0 bases and J by 4 bases, leaving 10 bases between them. Germline V gene sequence: CDR1 LGHDT, CDR2 YNNKEL (reference sequence). The DNA for the CDR3 is TGTGCCAGCAGCCAAGACGGGAGTGGATACAATGAGCAGTTCTTC. Translated, it gives CASSQDGSGYNEQFF.

In this sample, this clonotype turned up a few times. This sequence joins TRBV4-2 and TRBJ2-1; 14 nucleotides agree with TRBD2. This CDR3 region has 18 residues. Germline V CDR1 and CDR2: LGHNA, YNFKEQ. The V and J ends lost 4 bases and 8 bases, in that order; junction bases with no gene match: 13. CDR3 DNA: TGTGCCAGCAGCCGGGTTGGGACTCCGGGACTAGCGGGAGATGAGCAGTTCTTC. Translating it yields CASSRVGTPGLAGDEQFF.

This clonotype was counted many times. This rearrangement joins TRBV29-1 to TRBJ1-4, with unresolved D. The CDR3 consists of 12 residues. Germline V lookup: CDR1 SQVTM, CDR2 ANQGSEA. V was pared by 3 bases and J by 4 bases, with 6 bases between. CDR3 DNA sequence: TGCAGCGTTGACGGCGGTAATGAAAAACTGTTTTTT. Translation gives CSVDGGNEKLFF.

The table lists this clonotype with many counts. The genes are TRBV20-1 and TRBJ1-4, with 7 bases aligning to TRBD1. Germline loops: CDR1 DFQATT, CDR2 SNEGSKA (reference sequence). This CDR3 is built from 14 residues. V gave up 1 base and J gave up 5 bases; unmatched junction bases: 4. This CDR3 reads CSARGGTANEKLFF. In DNA, the CDR3 is TGCAGTGCTAGAGGTGGGACAGCAAATGAAAAACTGTTTTTT.

This clonotype was observed at least ten times. V is TRBV6-1 and J is TRBJ1-5; 10 bases align to TRBD1. CDR3 length: 15 residues. V shed 7 bases, J shed 2 bases, and the junction held 5 bases outside the gene matches. Germline V gene sequence: CDR1 MNHNS, CDR2 SASEGT. DNA for the CDR3: TGTGCCAGCATTACCGGGACAGGGGGCAATCAGCCCCAGCATTTT. As protein: CASITGTGGNQPQHF.

This clonotype was observed at least ten times. The chain carries TRBV9 and TRBJ2-4; D gene uncertain. CDR1 is SGDLS and CDR2 is YYNGEE in the germline V gene. The CDR3 loop spans 15 amino acids. Trimming removed 3 bases at V and 0 bases at J, with 10 bases between. This chain's CDR3 is CASSDGRVAKNIQYF. In DNA form, the CDR3 reads TGTGCCAGCAGCGACGGACGGGTAGCCAAAAACATTCAGTACTTC.

CDR3: CASSFPSGAPSQETQYF. The CDR3, as DNA: TGTGCCAGCAGCTTCCCCTCGGGGGCTCCTAGTCAAGAGACCCAGTACTTC. The V gene is TRBV7-6, the J gene TRBJ2-5; D assignment may be TRBD1 or TRBD2 (6 bases each). Trimming stripped 3 bases from V and 2 bases from J, with 19 bases between. CDR1 is SGHVS, CDR2 FNYEAQ, per germline. The CDR3 loop spans 17 amino acids.

This clonotype was seen repeatedly, ten times or more. The V call is TRBV6-5, the J call TRBJ2-1; D possibly uses TRBD1 or TRBD2 (5 bases each). Germline V gene data show CDR1 as MNHEY and CDR2 as SVGAGI. With 2 bases removed from V and 4 bases from J, the gap between germline ends came to 9 bases. CDR3 length equals 14 residues. For the CDR3, the DNA is TGTGCCAGCAGTTACGGGGGAAGATACAATGAGCAGTTCTTC. It encodes CASSYGGRYNEQFF.

At least ten counts were recorded for this clonotype. The rearrangement joins TRBV7-9 to TRBJ2-1; 8 bases align to TRBD2. Losses at the gene ends were 4 bases for V and 3 bases for J; bases not matched to a gene: 11. The CDR3 is made up of 17 amino acids. CDR1 and CDR2 (germline): SEHNR, FQNEAQ (reference sequence). The CDR3 reads CASSSQPAGAVYNEQFF. The CDR3 nucleotides are TGTGCCAGCAGCTCGCAACCAGCGGGAGCGGTCTACAATGAGCAGTTCTTC.

This clonotype turned up a few times. The chain carries TRBV20-1 and TRBJ2-5; 9 positions agree with TRBD2. V was pared by 0 bases and J by 5 bases, with 7 bases of the junction left unmatched. The CDR3 has 15 amino acids. CDR1 and CDR2 from the germline V gene are DFQATT and SNEGSKA (reference sequence). This CDR3 reads CSARDGAGGRETQYF. CDR3 bases: TGCAGTGCTAGAGACGGAGCGGGAGGCCGCGAGACCCAGTACTTC.

This clonotype was seen more than once but under ten times. This chain joins TRBV7-3 and TRBJ2-1; a weak D match, TRBD2 (5 bases). Trimming took off 4 bases at V and 6 bases at J, with 13 bases between the two ends. Germline V gives CDR1 SGHTA, CDR2 FQGTGA. CDR3 size: 14 residues. Here the CDR3 DNA reads TGTGCCAGCAGCTACGGAGGTGGTCTCAATGAGCAGTTCTTC. Residues: CASSYGGGLNEQFF.

This clonotype was detected a few times. The rearrangement uses TRBV23-1 and TRBJ1-5; D is unclear. TRBV23-1 is classed as an ORF, of uncertain function. V was shortened by 3 bases and J by 0 bases, with 24 bases between the two germline ends. The CDR3 consists of 20 residues. CDR3 DNA: TGCGCCAGCAGTCAGAGAAACCGGGAGACTGGGGTCCCTAGCAATCAGCCCCAGCATTTT. This codes for CASSQRNRETGVPSNQPQHF.

This clonotype was seen a handful of times. V gene TRBV20-1 combines with J gene TRBJ2-1; possible D gene TRBD2, 5 bases. In germline, CDR1 is DFQATT, CDR2 SNEGSKA (reference sequence). This CDR3 has 15 amino acids. V lost 2 bases and J lost 7, with 18 bases in between. CDR3 sequence reads: CSARKSFGRGNEQFF. CDR3 DNA: TGCAGTGCTAGAAAATCCTTCGGCCGAGGGAATGAGCAGTTCTTC.

The genes are TRBV3-1 and TRBJ2-7; TRBD1 aligns across 10 bases. The germline CDR1 and CDR2 sequences are LGHDT and YNNKEL (reference sequence). The CDR3 extends over 15 amino acids. V lost 3 bases to trimming and J lost 3 bases; unmatched junction nucleotides: 5. CDR3 nucleotides: TGTGCCAGCAGCCACCTAGGACAGGGGGTCTACGAGCAGTACTTC. Translating it yields CASSHLGQGVYEQYF.

In this sample, this clonotype turned up a few times. V and J are TRBV7-3 and TRBJ2-1; D might be TRBD1 (6 bases). V was cut by 5 bases and J by 2 bases, with 13 bases left in between. In germline, CDR1 is SGHTA, CDR2 FQGTGA. This CDR3 spans 15 amino acids. DNA of the CDR3: TGTGCCAGCAGCCCCCAGGGGCGTACCTACAATGAGCAGTTCTTC. Residues: CASSPQGRTYNEQFF.

The V call is TRBV24-1, the J call TRBJ1-1, with a tentative D call TRBD1 (5 bases). V lost 4 bases and J 6 bases, leaving 14 bases between the germline ends. The CDR3 runs 14 residues. Looked up from germline, CDR1 is KGHDR and CDR2 is SFDVKD. This CDR3 reads CATSDPAGDAEAFF. CDR3 coding DNA: TGTGCCACCAGTGACCCCGCCGGGGACGCTGAAGCTTTCTTT.

The gene calls are TRBV7-9 and TRBJ1-1; unclear D gene. Trimming removed 5 bases at V and 5 bases at J, with 15 bases between. Per germline, CDR1 SEHNR and CDR2 FQNEAQ (reference sequence). The CDR3 length is 14 residues. In nucleotides, the CDR3 is TGTGCCAGCAGCACCGCGGTGGGGAATACTGAAGCTTTCTTT. Encoded protein: CASSTAVGNTEAFF.

This clonotype was detected many times. The chain combines TRBV11-2 with TRBJ2-7, with D unresolved. The CDR3 totals 13 residues. CDR1 and CDR2 from the germline V gene are SGHAT and FQNNGV. Trimming stripped 1 base from V and 7 bases from J, with 11 bases between. The CDR3 spells CASSLADLGEQYF. The CDR3 DNA reads TGTGCCAGCAGCTTAGCCGATTTGGGGGAGCAGTACTTC.

The rearrangement joins TRBV7-9 to TRBJ2-1; 9 bases line up with TRBD1. The trim removed 5 bases at V and 3 bases at J, leaving 8 bases unmatched. The CDR3 has 16 residues. Looked up from germline, CDR1 is SEHNR and CDR2 is FQNEAQ (reference sequence). CDR3 loop: CASSTFPDRGYNEQFF. The CDR3 region has the DNA TGTGCCAGCAGCACTTTTCCGGACAGGGGCTACAATGAGCAGTTCTTC. The full variable domain, its missing parts supplied by reference TRBV7-9 and TRBJ2-1, is DTGVSQNPRHKITKRGQNVTFRCDPISEHNRLYWYRQTLGQGPEFLTYFQNEAQLEKSRLLSDRFSAERPKGSFSTLEIQRTEQGDSAMYLCASSTFPDRGYNEQFFGPGTRLTVL.

The V and J genes are TRBV12-3 or TRBV12-4 and TRBJ2-7; D might be TRBD1 (7 bases). The V end lost 7 bases, the J end lost 4 bases, and 17 bases lay between the germline ends. CDR3 length equals 14 residues. As DNA, the CDR3 is TGTGCCAGCACCCCCGACAGGGAGGCTTACGAGCAGTACTTC. Encoded protein: CASTPDREAYEQYF.

This clonotype came up a few times. V and J are TRBV10-3 and TRBJ2-7; 7 bases are a match to TRBD2. The CDR3 contains 13 residues. Trimming at V came to 2 bases and at J to 5 bases, leaving 3 bases not matched to a gene. CDR1 and CDR2 (germline): ENHRY, SYGVKD. The DNA of the CDR3 is TGTGCCATCAGTGAGGGGAGGGAAAACGAGCAGTACTTC. Its translation: CAISEGRENEQYF.